These 8 T cell receptor beta chains came from one sample sequenced in a study of post-analysis software for immune sequencing data. Study-wide points: Four to six TRBV segments were significantly more frequent in patients than in controls. TRBV5-6, TRBV5-1 and TRBV20-1 were among these segments.

For these TCRs, the target antigens are not known. Unique molecular identifiers tagged the TCR beta cDNA libraries. Each CDR3 protein gets one entry after TCRdb re-called the PCR reads with MiXCR. The table records hundreds of thousands of distinct CDR3 sequences, just under 30% of them present only once. Sequenced: blood. The receptors were gathered from a girl under 18 with multiple sclerosis.

This clonotype was detected only a few times. The rearrangement joins TRBV6-6 to TRBJ2-7; weak D call: TRBD1 (8 bases). The length of the CDR3 is 15 residues. The V end lost 8 bases, the J end lost 9 bases, and 26 bases lay between the germline ends. Germline V lookup: CDR1 MNHNY, CDR2 SVGAGI (reference sequence). The CDR3 spells CASGLTGGGGWRQYF. The CDR3, as DNA: TGTGCCAGCGGACTAACAGGGGGGGGAGGTTGGAGGCAGTACTTC.

The V gene is TRBV27, the J gene TRBJ2-1; unclear D gene. Looked up from germline, CDR1 is MNHEY and CDR2 is SMNVEV (reference sequence). The CDR3 covers 11 residues. Trimming cost V 8 bases and J 9 bases, with 11 bases left between them. The CDR3 DNA is TGTGCCAGCGTAGCCAATGGTGAGCAGTTCTTC. Encoded protein: CASVANGEQFF.

This clonotype was detected only a few times. The rearrangement joins TRBV28 to TRBJ2-7; D perhaps matches TRBD2 (5 bases). The germline V gene encodes CDR1 MDHEN and CDR2 SYDVKM. The CDR3 totals 16 residues. V was pared by 2 bases and J by 0 bases, with 14 bases between. CDR3 DNA sequence: TGTGCCAGCAGTTTAGAAGAGCGGACGAGCTCCTACGAGCAGTACTTC. This encodes CASSLEERTSSYEQYF.

The chain combines TRBV6-2 or TRBV6-3 with TRBJ1-1; D remains ambiguous. Trimming stripped 1 base from V and 2 bases from J, with 8 bases between. Germline CDR1 is MNHEY and CDR2 is SVGEGT. This CDR3 has 14 residues. The CDR3 bases are TGTGCCAGCAGTTACTATGGGCTCAACACTGAAGCTTTCTTT. Translated, it gives CASSYYGLNTEAFF.

CDR3 amino acids: CASSYYRGRTYEQYF. Written as DNA, the CDR3 is TGTGCCAGCAGTTACTACAGGGGGCGAACCTACGAGCAGTACTTC. The rearrangement links TRBV6-2 or TRBV6-3 to TRBJ2-7, with 9 bases fitting TRBD1. Germline V gene data show CDR1 as MNHEY and CDR2 as SVGEGT. Losses at the gene ends were 1 base for V and 2 bases for J; bases not matched to a gene: 3. The CDR3 is 15 amino acids.

This clonotype turned up a few times. The chain has TRBV6-6 and TRBJ2-1, with 10 bases identical to TRBD1. This CDR3 comprises 12 residues. The trim removed 5 bases at V and 10 bases at J, leaving 2 bases unmatched. The germline V gene encodes CDR1 MNHNY and CDR2 SVGAGI (reference sequence). CDR3 sequence: CASSRDRGEQFF. The CDR3 DNA reads as TGTGCCAGCAGTAGGGACAGGGGAGAGCAGTTCTTC.

This clonotype was seen a few times. The chain couples TRBV2 to TRBJ1-6, with a possible D match to TRBD1 (5 bases). Germline V gives CDR1 SNHLY, CDR2 FYNNEI. CDR3 length equals 15 residues. Between the trimmed V and J ends, which lost 4 bases and 10 bases, there was a span of 17 bases. The CDR3 sequence: CASSVTLDNASPLHF. CDR3 nucleotide sequence: TGTGCCAGCAGTGTCACCCTGGACAATGCCTCACCCCTCCACTTT.

The chain uses TRBV29-1 and TRBJ2-1, with D possibly called TRBD1 or TRBD2 (5 bases each). The CDR3 is 15 residues long. V was pared by 1 base and J by 8 bases, with 18 bases between. Per germline, CDR1 SQVTM and CDR2 ANQGSEA. The CDR3 DNA sequence: TGCAGCGTTGAAGTCACCCAAATGGGGGTTTATGAGCAGTTCTTC. This translates into CSVEVTQMGVYEQFF.